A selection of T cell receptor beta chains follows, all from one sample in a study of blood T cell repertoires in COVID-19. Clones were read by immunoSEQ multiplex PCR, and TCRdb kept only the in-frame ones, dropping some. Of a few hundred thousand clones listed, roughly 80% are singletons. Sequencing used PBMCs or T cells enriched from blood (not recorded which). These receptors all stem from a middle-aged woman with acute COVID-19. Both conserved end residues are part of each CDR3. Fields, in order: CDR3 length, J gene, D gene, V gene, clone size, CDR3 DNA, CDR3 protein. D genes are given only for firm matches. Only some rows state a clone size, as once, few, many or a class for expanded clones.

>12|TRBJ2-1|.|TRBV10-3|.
TGTGCCATCAGTGGACTGTACAATGAGCAGTTCTTC
CAISGLYNEQFF
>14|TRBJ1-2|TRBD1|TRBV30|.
TGTGCCTGGAGAGGGGGCGCCGCTAACTATGGCTACACCTTC
CAWRGGAANYGYTF
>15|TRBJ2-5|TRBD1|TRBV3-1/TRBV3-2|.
TGTGCCAGCAGCCCTGGACAGGGGTTTGGGGAGACCCAGTACTTC
CASSPGQGFGETQYF
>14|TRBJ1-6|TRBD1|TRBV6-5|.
TGTGCCAGCAGAACCGGGACAGGGGGCTTTAGTCTCCACTTT
CASRTGTGGFSLHF
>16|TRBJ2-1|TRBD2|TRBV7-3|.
TGTGCCAGCAGCTCAATGGGACTAGCGGGGTACAATGAGCAGTTCTTC
CASSSMGLAGYNEQFF
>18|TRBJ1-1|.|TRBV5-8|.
TGTGCCAGCAGCTTGGGTTATGGCAGGGTCCCCCTGAACACTGAAGCTTTCTTT
CASSLGYGRVPLNTEAFF
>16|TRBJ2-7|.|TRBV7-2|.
TGTGCCAGCAGCTTAGCCCCCAACTGGGCCCTCTACGAGCAGTACTTC
CASSLAPNWALYEQYF
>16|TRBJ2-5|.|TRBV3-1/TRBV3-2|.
TGTGCCAGCAGCCCATTCCCAGGGGTTGTGGGAGAGACCCAGTACTTC
CASSPFPGVVGETQYF
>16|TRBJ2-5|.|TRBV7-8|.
TGTGCCAGCAGCCCGTATTCTAGGGCGGGTCGAGAGACCCAGTACTTC
CASSPYSRAGRETQYF
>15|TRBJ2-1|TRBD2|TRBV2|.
TGTGCCAGCAGTGACACTAGCGGGACGTTCGGACTTACGTTCTTC
CASSDTSGTFGLTFF
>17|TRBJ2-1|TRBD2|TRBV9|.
TGTGCCAGCCATAGGACTAGTCCTTACGCGTACAACAATGAGCAGTTCTTC
CASHRTSPYAYNNEQFF
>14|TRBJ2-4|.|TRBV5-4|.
TGTGCCAGCAGCGATGTCGGTTCCGAGCGTTTGGAGTACTTC
CASSDVGSERLEYF
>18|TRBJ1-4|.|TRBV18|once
TGTGCCAGCTCACCAAGGTACAGAACCGAAACCTCTAATGAAAAACTGTTTTTT
CASSPRYRTETSNEKLFF
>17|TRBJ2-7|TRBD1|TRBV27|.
TGTGCCAGCAGTACAGCCGCTGCCGGACAGGAGGCCTACGAGCAGTACTTC
CASSTAAAGQEAYEQYF
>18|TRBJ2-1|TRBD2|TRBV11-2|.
TGTGCCAGCAAGGGTGCGCGGGGGGGCCTCATATTCGGCAATGAGCAGTTCTTC
CASKGARGGLIFGNEQFF
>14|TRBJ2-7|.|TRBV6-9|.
TGTGCCAGCAGTTTCGAGGTCCCTCCCTACGAGCAGTACTTC
CASSFEVPPYEQYF
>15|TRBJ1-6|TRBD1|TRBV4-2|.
TGTGCCAGCAGCGGACAGGGGATGGTGAATTCACCCCTCCACTTT
CASSGQGMVNSPLHF
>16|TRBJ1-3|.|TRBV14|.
TGTGCCAGCAGCCAAGGGCTTCCATACACTGGAAACACCATATATTTT
CASSQGLPYTGNTIYF
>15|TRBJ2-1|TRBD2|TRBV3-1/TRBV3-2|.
TGTGCCAGCAGCCAAGGGACTAGCGGTCACAATGAGCAGTTCTTC
CASSQGTSGHNEQFF
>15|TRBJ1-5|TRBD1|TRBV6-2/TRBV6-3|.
TGTGCCAGCAGTGGACAGGGGTATAGCAATCAGCCCCAGCATTTT
CASSGQGYSNQPQHF
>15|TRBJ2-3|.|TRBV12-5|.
TGTGCTAGTGGTCAAGGACAGACGCCAGGAGATACGCAGTATTTT
CASGQGQTPGDTQYF
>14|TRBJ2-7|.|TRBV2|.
TGTGCCAGCAGTTACAGTTCTCGGACCTACGAGCAGTACTTC
CASSYSSRTYEQYF
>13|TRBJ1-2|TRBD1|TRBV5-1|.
TGCGCCAGCAGCTTGGCGCGGGACAGGGGCTACACCTTC
CASSLARDRGYTF
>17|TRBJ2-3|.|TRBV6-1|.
TGTGCCAGCAGTGCCCTCTTGCTGGGGGGGGGCCAGAATACGCAGTATTTT
CASSALLLGGGQNTQYF
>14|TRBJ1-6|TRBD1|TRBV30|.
TGTGCCTGCCCACAGGGGCTCTATAATTCACCCCTCCACTTT
CACPQGLYNSPLHF
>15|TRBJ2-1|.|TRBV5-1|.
TGCGCCAGCAGCTTGTCGGACACCACCTACAATGAGCAGTTCTTC
CASSLSDTTYNEQFF
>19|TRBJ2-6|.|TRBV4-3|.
TGCGCCAGCAGCCAAGAATTGTCACAGGGAGAAGCTGGGGCCAACGTCCTGACTTTC
CASSQELSQGEAGANVLTF
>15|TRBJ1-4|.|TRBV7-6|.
TGTGCCAGCAGCTTATCCCAGGGGAGTGGTGAAAAACTGTTTTTT
CASSLSQGSGEKLFF
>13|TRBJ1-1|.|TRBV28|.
TGTGCCAGCAGTTTGGCCGGGAAGGCTGAAGCTTTCTTT
CASSLAGKAEAFF
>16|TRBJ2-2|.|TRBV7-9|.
TGTGCCAGCAGCTTAGGAATAGGAGAGAACACCGGGGAGCTGTTTTTT
CASSLGIGENTGELFF
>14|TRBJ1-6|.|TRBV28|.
TGTGCCAGCAGAACAGGGTTATGGAATTCACCCCTCCACTTT
CASRTGLWNSPLHF
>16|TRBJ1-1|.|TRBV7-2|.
TGTGCCAGCAGCGTCGACAGCGAGGCGTTTCGCACTGAAGCTTTCTTT
CASSVDSEAFRTEAFF
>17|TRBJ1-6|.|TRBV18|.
TGTGCCAGCTCACCATTGTTCCCGGGCAGGGGAGATTCACCCCTCCACTTT
CASSPLFPGRGDSPLHF
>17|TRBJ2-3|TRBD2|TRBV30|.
TGTGCCTGGATGCTTCAGCGGGAGGTCCTGAGCACAGATACGCAGTATTTT
CAWMLQREVLSTDTQYF
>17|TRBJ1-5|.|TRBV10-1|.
TGCGCCAGCAGTGAGAGGCGGGGGAACCCGCCGAGTCAGCCCCAGCATTTT
CASSERRGNPPSQPQHF
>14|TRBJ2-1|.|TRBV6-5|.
TGTGCCAGCAGTCGCGGGGTGTCCTACAATGAGCAGTTCTTC
CASSRGVSYNEQFF
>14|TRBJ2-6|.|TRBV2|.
TGTGCCGGAAGGGCCCTAGGGACTTATGGGGTCCTGACTTTC
CAGRALGTYGVLTF
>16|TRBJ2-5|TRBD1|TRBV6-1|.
TGTGCCAGCAGTGAAATGAGGGACAGGGGGCTTGAGACCCAGTACTTC
CASSEMRDRGLETQYF
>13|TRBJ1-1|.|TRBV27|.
TGTGCCAGCAGTTGGGGGAGGAGCACTGAAGCTTTCTTT
CASSWGRSTEAFF
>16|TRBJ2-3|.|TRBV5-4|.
TGTGCCAGCAGCTCCCGGTCGGGAGAGAGCACAGATACGCAGTATTTT
CASSSRSGESTDTQYF
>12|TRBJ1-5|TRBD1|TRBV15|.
TGTGCCACCAGCAGGGCAGGGGGTCCCCAGCATTTT
CATSRAGGPQHF
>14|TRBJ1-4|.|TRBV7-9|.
TGTGCCAGCAGCTTATCCCGGTTAGAGGAAAAACTGTTTTTT
CASSLSRLEEKLFF
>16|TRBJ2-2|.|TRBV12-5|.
TGTGCTAGTGGTTTGGTACGGTCAGGATACACCGGGGAGCTGTTTTTT
CASGLVRSGYTGELFF
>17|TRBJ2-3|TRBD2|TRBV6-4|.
TGTGCCAGCAGTGCCACCGGGACTAGCGGGAGCACAGATACGCAGTATTTT
CASSATGTSGSTDTQYF
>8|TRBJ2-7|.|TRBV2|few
TGTGCCAGCAGTGAACTACACTTC
CASSELHF
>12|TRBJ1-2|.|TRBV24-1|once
TGTGCCACCAGTGACCGAGGGTATGGCTACACCTTC
CATSDRGYGYTF
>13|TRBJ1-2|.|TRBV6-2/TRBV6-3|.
TGTGCCAGCAGTTCTTACACCTTTTATGGCTACACCTTC
CASSSYTFYGYTF
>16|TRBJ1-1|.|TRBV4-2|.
TGTGCCAGCAGCCACGGGGGGCCGAGGGGGAACACTGAAGCTTTCTTT
CASSHGGPRGNTEAFF
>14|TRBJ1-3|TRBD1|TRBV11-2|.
TGTGCCAGCAGCTCGGGACAGACTGGAAACACCATATATTTT
CASSSGQTGNTIYF
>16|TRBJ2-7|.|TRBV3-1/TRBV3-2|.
TGTGCCAGCAGCCAAGCTTTACGGAGGAGGTCGCACGAGCAGTACTTC
CASSQALRRRSHEQYF
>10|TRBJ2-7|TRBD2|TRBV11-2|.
TGTGCCAGCGGCGGGGGGAGGCAGTACTTC
CASGGGRQYF
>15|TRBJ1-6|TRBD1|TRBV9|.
TGTGCCAGCAGCGTAGCCCACAGGGGGGATTCACCCCTCCACTTT
CASSVAHRGDSPLHF
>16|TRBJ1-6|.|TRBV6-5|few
TGTGCCAGCAGTTACTCCCCCTGGGGGGGGGATTCACCCCTCCACTTT
CASSYSPWGGDSPLHF